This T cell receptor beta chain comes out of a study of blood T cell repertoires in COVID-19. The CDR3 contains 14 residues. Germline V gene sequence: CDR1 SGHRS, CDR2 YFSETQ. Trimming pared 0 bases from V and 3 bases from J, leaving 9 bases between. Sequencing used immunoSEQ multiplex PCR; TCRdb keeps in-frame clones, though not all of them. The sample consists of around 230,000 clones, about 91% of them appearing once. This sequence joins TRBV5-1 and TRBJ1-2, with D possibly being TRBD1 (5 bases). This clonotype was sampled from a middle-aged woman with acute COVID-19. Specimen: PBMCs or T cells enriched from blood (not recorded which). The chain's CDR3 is CASSLAGGDYGYTF. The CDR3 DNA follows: TGCGCCAGCAGCTTGGCCGGAGGGGACTATGGCTACACCTTC.